This T cell receptor (beta chain) came from a study of shared clonotypes between healthy human individuals. Comments on this clone: What it binds is not known.

The study's findings and limits: Tissue TCR repertoires likely differ from these blood-only repertoires.

Donors were healthy HIV-negative adults without recent acute infections or vaccinations. CDR1 is MRHNA and CDR2 is SNTAGT in the germline V gene. V lost 2 bases and J 7 bases, leaving 27 bases between the germline ends. CDR3 length: 18 amino acids. Once extracted for a subset, genomic DNA was divided evenly among several immunoSEQ plates. Authors' data handling: From ImmunoSEQ came sequences covering only the junction and carrying no quality scores, so filtering differed. TCRdb keeps only in-frame clones here, not all; method: immunoSEQ multiplex PCR. That table furnishes V, J and clone size, whereas the DNA furnished D and trimming. The sample records fewer than 650,000 clones, roughly four fifths being singletons.

This receptor was taken from a woman in her forties in good health. Some clones in this sample may be carry-over from other donors' samples. The sequencing input was PBMCs. The chain employs TRBV6-4 and TRBJ2-7; no reliable D call. This CDR3 reads CASSDRKGQTTEEREQYF. CDR3 DNA: TGTGCCAGCAGTGACAGAAAAGGGCAAACCACGGAAGAGAGGGAGCAGTACTTC.